This T cell receptor (beta chain) was sequenced during a study of response to subunit inactivated influenza vaccine. A few counts support this clonotype. What it binds is not known. Study-wide findings and caveats: T cells newly recruited by each seasonal influenza vaccination are few, the authors suggested.

Germline values: CDR1 ENHRY, CDR2 SYGVKD. With V trimmed by 2 bases and J by 5 bases, 3 bases remained unmatched. CDR3 length: 15 residues. TCRdb fed the RT-PCR reads into MiXCR, producing one record per CDR3 protein. The sample has more than 600,000 distinct CDR3 sequences; under 20% are singletons. The chain is built from TRBV10-3 and TRBJ2-7; 13 nucleotides align to TRBD2. This specimen consisted of PBMCs from blood, obtained more than 4 days after vaccination. The TCR sequence derives from a man in his forties or fifties who received an inactivated influenza vaccine. The CDR3 sequence is CAISEGLAGANEQYF. CDR3 sequence (DNA): TGTGCCATCAGTGAGGGACTAGCGGGAGCTAACGAGCAGTACTTC.